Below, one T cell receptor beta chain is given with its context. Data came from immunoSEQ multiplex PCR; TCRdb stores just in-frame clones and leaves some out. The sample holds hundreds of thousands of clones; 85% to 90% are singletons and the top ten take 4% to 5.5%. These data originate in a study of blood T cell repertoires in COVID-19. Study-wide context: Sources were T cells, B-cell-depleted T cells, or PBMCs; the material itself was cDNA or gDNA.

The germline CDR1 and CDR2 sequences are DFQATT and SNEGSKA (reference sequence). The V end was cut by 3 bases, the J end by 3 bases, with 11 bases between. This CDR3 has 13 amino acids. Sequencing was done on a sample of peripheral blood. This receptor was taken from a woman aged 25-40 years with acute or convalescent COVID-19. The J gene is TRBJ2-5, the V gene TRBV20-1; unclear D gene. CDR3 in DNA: TGCAGTGCTAGTCCGTCAGCGAAAGAGACCCAGTACTTC. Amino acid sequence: CSASPSAKETQYF.